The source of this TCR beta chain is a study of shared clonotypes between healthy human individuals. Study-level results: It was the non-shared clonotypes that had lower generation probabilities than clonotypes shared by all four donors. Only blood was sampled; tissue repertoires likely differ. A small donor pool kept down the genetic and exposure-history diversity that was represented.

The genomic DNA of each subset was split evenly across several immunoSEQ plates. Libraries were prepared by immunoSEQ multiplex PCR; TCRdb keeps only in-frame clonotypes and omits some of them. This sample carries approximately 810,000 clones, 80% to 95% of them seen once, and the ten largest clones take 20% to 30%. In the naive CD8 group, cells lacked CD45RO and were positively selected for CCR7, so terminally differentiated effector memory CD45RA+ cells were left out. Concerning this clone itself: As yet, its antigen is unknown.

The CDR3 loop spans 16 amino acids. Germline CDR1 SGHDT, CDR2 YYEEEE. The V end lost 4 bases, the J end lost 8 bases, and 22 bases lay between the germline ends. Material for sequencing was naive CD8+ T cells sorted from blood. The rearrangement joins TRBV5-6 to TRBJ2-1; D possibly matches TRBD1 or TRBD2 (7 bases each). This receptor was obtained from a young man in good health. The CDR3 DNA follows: TGTGCCAGCAGCCCCCGAGGGAGGGGGCGAACTGATGAGCAGTTCTTC. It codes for CASSPRGRGRTDEQFF.